Listed below are T cell receptor beta chains from one sample, sequenced in a study of T-cell memory formation after mild COVID-19. MiXCR, applied by TCRdb to the 5' RACE reads, yields one record per CDR3 protein. Of over 60,000 distinct CDR3 sequences in the sample, roughly 17% are singletons; the top ten hold roughly 33%. The sample taken for sequencing was PBMCs or a T cell subset sorted from them (not recorded which). These receptors originate from an adult woman who had mild COVID-19 (a few samples of this study predate the infection). Cell type and time point are not known. CDR3s include the opening cysteine and the closing phenylalanine or tryptophan. The D gene is left open where the match is weak. Clone sizes are given selectively: once, few, many, or a class where the clone is expanded.

clone_size: -
j_call: TRBJ2-3
d_call: -
v_call: TRBV6-4
cdr3_aa: CASSDSRETDTQYF
cdr3_nt: TGTGCCAGCAGTGACTCTCGGGAAACAGATACGCAGTATTTT

clone_size: -
j_call: TRBJ2-1
d_call: -
v_call: TRBV4-1
cdr3_aa: CATALGERSYNEQFF
cdr3_nt: TGCGCCACCGCGCTCGGGGAGCGGTCCTACAATGAGCAGTTCTTC

clone_size: few
j_call: TRBJ2-2
d_call: -
v_call: TRBV20-1
cdr3_aa: CSAREGEDTGELFF
cdr3_nt: TGCAGTGCCCGCGAGGGGGAAGACACCGGGGAGCTGTTTTTT

clone_size: few
j_call: TRBJ1-2
d_call: -
v_call: TRBV7-2
cdr3_aa: CASSLAHHLNYGYTF
cdr3_nt: TGTGCCAGCAGCTTAGCGCATCATCTTAACTATGGCTACACCTTC

clone_size: -
j_call: TRBJ1-1
d_call: TRBD1
v_call: TRBV2
cdr3_aa: CASSETPFGGRQGTNTEAFF
cdr3_nt: TGTGCCAGCAGTGAAACCCCTTTCGGAGGAAGACAGGGGACGAACACTGAAGCTTTCTTT

clone_size: few
j_call: TRBJ2-7
d_call: TRBD1
v_call: TRBV7-9
cdr3_aa: CASSTGQGFDEQYF
cdr3_nt: TGTGCCAGCAGCACGGGACAGGGCTTTGACGAGCAGTACTTC

clone_size: many
j_call: TRBJ2-7
d_call: TRBD1
v_call: TRBV5-1
cdr3_aa: CASSLEHRGSPYEQYF
cdr3_nt: TGCGCCAGCAGCCTAGAGCACAGGGGTTCCCCCTACGAGCAGTACTTC

clone_size: few
j_call: TRBJ2-5
d_call: TRBD1
v_call: TRBV3-1
cdr3_aa: CASSHPRGLGETQYF
cdr3_nt: TGTGCCAGCAGCCATCCCAGGGGGCTGGGAGAGACCCAGTACTTC

clone_size: few
j_call: TRBJ2-7
d_call: -
v_call: TRBV29-1
cdr3_aa: CSVVWAYEQYF
cdr3_nt: TGCAGCGTTGTCTGGGCCTACGAGCAGTACTTC

clone_size: -
j_call: TRBJ2-4
d_call: -
v_call: TRBV13
cdr3_aa: CASSPSSGRHGNIQYF
cdr3_nt: TGTGCCAGCAGCCCCAGTAGCGGCAGGCACGGGAACATTCAGTACTTC

clone_size: few
j_call: TRBJ2-7
d_call: -
v_call: TRBV20-1
cdr3_aa: CSARVEGYEQYF
cdr3_nt: TGCAGTGCTAGAGTGGAAGGCTACGAGCAGTACTTC

clone_size: -
j_call: TRBJ1-5
d_call: -
v_call: TRBV7-2
cdr3_aa: CASSLGVDRYSNQPQHF
cdr3_nt: TGTGCCAGCAGCTTAGGAGTGGACCGTTATAGCAATCAGCCCCAGCATTTT

clone_size: -
j_call: TRBJ2-3
d_call: -
v_call: TRBV27
cdr3_aa: CASSYQGSTDTQYF
cdr3_nt: TGTGCCAGCAGTTACCAGGGCTCCACAGATACGCAGTATTTT

clone_size: few
j_call: TRBJ1-2
d_call: -
v_call: TRBV12-3/TRBV12-4
cdr3_aa: CASSLSGNYGYTF
cdr3_nt: TGTGCCAGCAGTTTATCAGGGAACTATGGCTACACCTTC

clone_size: -
j_call: TRBJ2-5
d_call: -
v_call: TRBV19
cdr3_aa: CASSSAGHGPETQYF
cdr3_nt: TGTGCCAGTAGTTCGGCAGGACACGGGCCAGAGACCCAGTACTTC

clone_size: -
j_call: TRBJ1-4
d_call: TRBD1
v_call: TRBV29-1
cdr3_aa: CSVWTGGGEKLFF
cdr3_nt: TGCAGCGTTTGGACAGGGGGCGGTGAAAAACTGTTTTTT

clone_size: -
j_call: TRBJ2-7
d_call: -
v_call: TRBV7-8
cdr3_aa: CASSSRSYYEQYF
cdr3_nt: TGTGCCAGCAGCTCCCGGTCCTACTACGAGCAGTACTTC

clone_size: -
j_call: TRBJ1-1
d_call: -
v_call: TRBV15
cdr3_aa: CATSPGGAPEAFF
cdr3_nt: TGTGCCACCAGCCCTGGGGGAGCCCCGGAAGCTTTCTTT

clone_size: few
j_call: TRBJ2-1
d_call: -
v_call: TRBV6-2/TRBV6-3
cdr3_aa: CASSYGGGYEQFF
cdr3_nt: TGTGCCAGCAGTTACGGGGGGGGCTATGAGCAGTTCTTC

clone_size: -
j_call: TRBJ2-1
d_call: TRBD1
v_call: TRBV25-1
cdr3_aa: CASRTGGEYNEQFF
cdr3_nt: TGTGCCAGCAGGACAGGGGGCGAGTACAATGAGCAGTTCTTC

clone_size: -
j_call: TRBJ1-1
d_call: -
v_call: TRBV5-1
cdr3_aa: CASSLGVNVNTEAFF
cdr3_nt: TGCGCCAGCAGCTTGGGTGTCAACGTGAACACTGAAGCTTTCTTT

clone_size: few
j_call: TRBJ2-7
d_call: TRBD2
v_call: TRBV29-1
cdr3_aa: CSVEPGTSPYEQYF
cdr3_nt: TGCAGCGTTGAACCCGGGACTAGCCCCTACGAGCAGTACTTC

clone_size: few
j_call: TRBJ2-4
d_call: TRBD1
v_call: TRBV6-5
cdr3_aa: CASSSSTSDRGSLAAKNIQYF
cdr3_nt: TGTGCCAGCAGTTCCTCCACCTCGGACAGGGGGAGTTTGGCGGCCAAAAACATTCAGTACTTC

clone_size: -
j_call: TRBJ1-2
d_call: -
v_call: TRBV29-1
cdr3_aa: CSVFGGGSYGYTF
cdr3_nt: TGCAGCGTGTTTGGGGGGGGGAGCTATGGCTACACCTTC

clone_size: -
j_call: TRBJ2-1
d_call: -
v_call: TRBV24-1
cdr3_aa: CATSANLFGGNEQFF
cdr3_nt: TGTGCCACCAGTGCCAACTTGTTCGGCGGGAATGAGCAGTTCTTC

clone_size: few
j_call: TRBJ2-1
d_call: TRBD1
v_call: TRBV7-9
cdr3_aa: CASSLGWTGGDLSPNEQFF
cdr3_nt: TGTGCCAGCAGCTTAGGGTGGACAGGGGGCGATCTCTCGCCCAATGAGCAGTTCTTC

clone_size: -
j_call: TRBJ1-5
d_call: -
v_call: TRBV20-1
cdr3_aa: CSARGGGSNQPQHF
cdr3_nt: TGCAGTGCTAGAGGAGGGGGAAGCAATCAGCCCCAGCATTTT

clone_size: many
j_call: TRBJ2-5
d_call: TRBD2
v_call: TRBV6-5
cdr3_aa: CASSTQAGGAVSQYF
cdr3_nt: TGTGCCAGCAGCACCCAGGCGGGGGGGGCTGTTTCCCAGTACTTC

clone_size: -
j_call: TRBJ2-1
d_call: -
v_call: TRBV27
cdr3_aa: CASSLAGPSGPSSYNEQFF
cdr3_nt: TGTGCCAGCAGTTTGGCGGGACCCAGCGGGCCCAGCTCCTACAATGAGCAGTTCTTC

clone_size: -
j_call: TRBJ2-1
d_call: -
v_call: TRBV20-1
cdr3_aa: CSARGLNEQFF
cdr3_nt: TGCAGTGCTAGAGGACTGAATGAGCAGTTCTTC

clone_size: few
j_call: TRBJ2-5
d_call: -
v_call: TRBV12-3/TRBV12-4
cdr3_aa: CASSLDGEETQYF
cdr3_nt: TGTGCCAGCAGTCTCGACGGTGAAGAGACCCAGTACTTC

clone_size: few
j_call: TRBJ1-2
d_call: -
v_call: TRBV20-1
cdr3_aa: CSARRVGDNYGYTF
cdr3_nt: TGCAGTGCTAGACGGGTGGGGGACAACTATGGCTACACCTTC

clone_size: -
j_call: TRBJ1-6
d_call: -
v_call: TRBV6-4
cdr3_aa: CASSDRVGNSPLHF
cdr3_nt: TGTGCCAGCAGTGACAGGGTCGGCAATTCACCCCTCCACTTT

clone_size: few
j_call: TRBJ1-2
d_call: TRBD1
v_call: TRBV4-1
cdr3_aa: CASSQGGQGRYGYTF
cdr3_nt: TGCGCCAGCAGCCAGGGCGGACAGGGTCGCTATGGCTACACCTTC

clone_size: -
j_call: TRBJ1-1
d_call: TRBD1
v_call: TRBV28
cdr3_aa: CASSLLDRAGNEAFF
cdr3_nt: TGTGCCAGCAGTTTGCTCGACAGGGCGGGAAATGAAGCTTTCTTT

clone_size: few
j_call: TRBJ1-5
d_call: -
v_call: TRBV5-6
cdr3_aa: CASSVNTEQPQHF
cdr3_nt: TGTGCCAGCAGCGTTAACACGGAACAGCCCCAGCATTTT

clone_size: -
j_call: TRBJ1-1
d_call: -
v_call: TRBV3-1
cdr3_aa: CASSQGQQGGMNTEAFF
cdr3_nt: TGTGCCAGCAGCCAAGGTCAGCAGGGTGGGATGAACACTGAAGCTTTCTTT

clone_size: few
j_call: TRBJ2-3
d_call: -
v_call: TRBV12-3/TRBV12-4
cdr3_aa: CASSSVPSAEPTDTQYF
cdr3_nt: TGTGCCAGCAGTTCCGTCCCTAGCGCCGAACCCACAGATACGCAGTATTTT

clone_size: -
j_call: TRBJ2-3
d_call: TRBD2
v_call: TRBV7-6
cdr3_aa: CASSQSGGITDTQYF
cdr3_nt: TGTGCCAGCAGCCAGAGCGGGGGAATAACAGATACGCAGTATTTT

clone_size: few
j_call: TRBJ2-1
d_call: TRBD2
v_call: TRBV30
cdr3_aa: CAWDGLAGGNEQFF
cdr3_nt: TGTGCCTGGGACGGACTAGCGGGGGGGAATGAGCAGTTCTTC

clone_size: -
j_call: TRBJ1-4
d_call: TRBD1
v_call: TRBV20-1
cdr3_aa: CSAKTLSGQGNEKLFF
cdr3_nt: TGCAGTGCTAAGACGTTATCGGGACAGGGGAATGAAAAACTGTTTTTT

clone_size: -
j_call: TRBJ2-7
d_call: TRBD2
v_call: TRBV29-1
cdr3_aa: CSVEERGGRSYEQYF
cdr3_nt: TGCAGCGTTGAAGAACGGGGGGGCCGCTCCTACGAGCAGTACTTC

clone_size: few
j_call: TRBJ2-2
d_call: -
v_call: TRBV10-3
cdr3_aa: CAASGTGELFF
cdr3_nt: TGTGCCGCCTCAGGGACCGGGGAGCTGTTTTTT

clone_size: few
j_call: TRBJ2-5
d_call: -
v_call: TRBV9
cdr3_aa: CASSPHGLVGETQYF
cdr3_nt: TGTGCCAGCAGCCCCCACGGCCTAGTAGGAGAGACCCAGTACTTC

clone_size: -
j_call: TRBJ2-2
d_call: TRBD1
v_call: TRBV7-9
cdr3_aa: CASRETGTGTGELFF
cdr3_nt: TGTGCCAGCAGGGAGACCGGGACAGGCACCGGGGAGCTGTTTTTT